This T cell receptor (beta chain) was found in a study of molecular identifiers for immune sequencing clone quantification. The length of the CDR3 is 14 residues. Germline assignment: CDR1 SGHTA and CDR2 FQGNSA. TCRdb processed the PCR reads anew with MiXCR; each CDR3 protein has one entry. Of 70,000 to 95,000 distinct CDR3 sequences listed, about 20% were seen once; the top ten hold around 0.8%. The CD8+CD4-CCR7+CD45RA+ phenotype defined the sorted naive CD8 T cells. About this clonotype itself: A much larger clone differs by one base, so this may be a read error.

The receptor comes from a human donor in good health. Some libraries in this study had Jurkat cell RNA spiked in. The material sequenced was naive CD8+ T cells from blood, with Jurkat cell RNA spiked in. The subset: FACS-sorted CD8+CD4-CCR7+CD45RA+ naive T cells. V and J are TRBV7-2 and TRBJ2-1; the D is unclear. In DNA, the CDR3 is TGTGCCAGCAGCTTGTGGAGCTCCTACAATGAGCAGTCCTTC. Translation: CASSLWSSYNEQSF. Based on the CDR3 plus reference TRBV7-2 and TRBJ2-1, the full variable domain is GAGVSQSPSNKVTEKGKDVELRCDPISGHTALYWYRQSLGQGLEFLIYFQGNSAPDKSGLPSDRFSAERTGGSVSTLTIQRTQQEDSAVYLCASSLWSSYNEQSFGPGTRLTVL.